The 20 T cell receptor beta chains below come from one sample, sequenced in a study of CD8 T cells in Susac syndrome. Random-hexamer reverse transcription was applied to roughly 0.5 to 1 ug RNA. TCRdb itself ran the immunoSEQ multiplex PCR reads through MiXCR, one entry per CDR3 protein. Among about 130,000 distinct CDR3 sequences listed, under 95% were seen once. Sequencing was carried out using CD8+ T cells from PBMCs. All receptors derive from a human donor with multiple sclerosis.

A remark on this clonotype: A read error may produce the germline difference seen at one junction end. The J gene is TRBJ2-7, the V gene TRBV6-5; D unresolved. The germline gives CDR1 MNHEY, CDR2 SVGAGI. This CDR3 comprises 14 residues. CDR3 bases: TGTGCCAGCAGTTCCGGCGTTGGAAACTACGAACAGTACTTC. Translated, it gives CASSSGVGNYEQYF.

The V and J genes are TRBV4-2 and TRBJ1-4; TRBD1 aligns across 8 bases. This CDR3 region has 14 residues. Germline loops: CDR1 LGHNA, CDR2 YNFKEQ. V dropped 2 bases and J dropped 8; count of bases not matched to a gene: 4. DNA of the CDR3: TGTGCCAGCAGCCAATCAGGGGGCGAAGAAAAACTGTTTTTT. It specifies CASSQSGGEEKLFF.

The chain joins TRBV16 to TRBJ2-7; 9 bases are a match to TRBD1. Trimming at V came to 0 bases and at J to 5 bases, leaving 5 bases not matched to a gene. This CDR3 has 15 amino acids. CDR1 is KGHSY and CDR2 is FQNENV in the germline V gene. The CDR3 bases are TGTGCCAGCAGCCAATCTACAGGGGGCTGGCACGAGCAGTACTTC. Encoded protein: CASSQSTGGWHEQYF.

The chain combines TRBV16 with TRBJ2-1; 7 bases fit TRBD1. This CDR3 has 16 amino acids. The germline gives CDR1 KGHSY, CDR2 FQNENV. With 0 bases clipped from V and 5 bases from J, the junction kept 7 bases outside the gene matches. CDR3 DNA sequence: TGTGCCAGCAGCCAATCGGCAGGGACAGCTCACAATGAGCAGTTCTTC. Residues: CASSQSAGTAHNEQFF.

The rearrangement links TRBV4-1 to TRBJ1-1; D not resolved. The V gene lost 4 bases and the J gene lost 1 base, with 10 bases spanning the gap. Germline assignment: CDR1 MGHRA and CDR2 YSYEKL. This CDR3 has 14 residues. The CDR3 sequence is CASSLLDGNTEAFF. The CDR3, as DNA: TGCGCCAGCAGCCTACTGGACGGGAACACTGAAGCTTTCTTT.

The V gene is TRBV9, the J gene TRBJ2-3; 8 bases are shared with TRBD1. There are 15 residues in the CDR3. The V segment lost 1 base and the J segment 1 base; nucleotides outside the gene matches: 2. Per the germline V gene, CDR1 is SGDLS and CDR2 is YYNGEE. The CDR3 DNA reads as TGTGCCAGCAGCGTAAACAGGGGGGGCACAGATACGCAGTATTTT. Translated: CASSVNRGGTDTQYF.

The chain carries TRBV27 and TRBJ2-7, with D hard to call. The germline V and J ends were trimmed by 2 bases and 2 bases, with 7 bases remaining between them. Germline assignment: CDR1 MNHEY and CDR2 SMNVEV (reference sequence). This CDR3 has 13 residues. CDR3 bases: TGTGCCAGCAGTTTAGGGGTCCCCTACGAGCAGTACTTC. Translated: CASSLGVPYEQYF.

The chain recombines TRBV4-2 with TRBJ1-2; no reliable D call. From germline, CDR1 is LGHNA and CDR2 YNFKEQ. The CDR3 contains 16 residues. The ends were cut back, 2 bases at V and 7 bases at J, with 20 bases in the middle. CDR3 sequence reads: CASSQLYDSLAGGYTF. In DNA, the CDR3 is TGTGCCAGCAGCCAATTATATGACTCCTTGGCAGGTGGCTACACCTTC.

The chain employs TRBV2 and TRBJ2-7, with a tentative D call TRBD1 (5 bases). This CDR3 region has 14 residues. Looked up from germline, CDR1 is SNHLY and CDR2 is FYNNEI. Trimming removed 6 bases from V and 2 bases from J, with 14 bases in between. CDR3 amino acids: CASSPPDRPYEQYF. DNA for the CDR3: TGTGCCAGCAGCCCCCCCGACAGACCCTACGAGCAGTACTTC.

The rearrangement joins TRBV6-2 or TRBV6-3 to TRBJ1-5; D is undetermined. Trimming removed 5 bases from V and 2 bases from J, with 13 bases in between. Germline CDR1 reads MNHEY; CDR2 reads SVGEGT. The CDR3 sequence is 15 residues long. CDR3 protein: CASSPRGIGNQPQHF. CDR3 in DNA: TGTGCCAGCAGTCCTAGAGGGATAGGCAATCAGCCCCAGCATTTT.

V gene TRBV6-1 combines with J gene TRBJ2-5; maybe TRBD2 (5 bases). V was cut by 1 base and J by 5 bases, with 14 bases left in between. The V gene's germline CDR1 is MNHNS and CDR2 SASEGT. This CDR3 is built from 15 residues. CDR3 nucleotide sequence: TGTGCCAGCAGTGAAGAGCCTAGCAGCGTCGAGACCCAGTACTTC. This translates into CASSEEPSSVETQYF.

This clonotype was found once. The J gene is TRBJ1-1, the V gene TRBV30; no firm D call. Germline V CDR1 and CDR2: GTSNPN, SVGIG (reference sequence). Between the trimmed V and J ends, which lost 5 bases and 0 bases, there was a span of 10 bases. This CDR3 spans 13 amino acids. The DNA for the CDR3 is TGTGCCTGGGCTCATAACCTGAACACTGAAGCTTTCTTT. As protein: CAWAHNLNTEAFF.

The rearrangement uses TRBV4-1 and TRBJ2-2, with 9 bases lining up with TRBD2. After removal of 4 bases from V and 2 bases from J, the junction contained 5 bases not matched to a gene. The germline V gene has CDR1 MGHRA and CDR2 YSYEKL. This CDR3 region has 16 residues. This CDR3 is CASSPFGTSNTGELFF. The DNA of the CDR3 is TGCGCCAGCAGCCCCTTCGGGACTAGCAACACCGGGGAGCTGTTTTTT.

V is TRBV11-3 and J is TRBJ2-5; D is uncertain. V lost 6 bases to trimming and J lost 8 bases, with 16 bases between them. CDR3 length: 13 residues. Germline CDR1 is SGHNT and CDR2 is YENEEA. The CDR3 sequence: CASSPDGGRTQYF. CDR3 bases: TGTGCCAGCAGTCCGGACGGCGGAAGAACCCAGTACTTC. Variable domain in full (rest from reference TRBV11-3 and TRBJ2-5): EAGVVQSPRYKIIEKKQPVAFWCNPISGHNTLYWYLQNLGQGPELLIRYENEEAVDDSQLPKDRFSAERLKGVDSTLKIQPAELGDSAVYLCASSPDGGRTQYFGPGTRLLVL.

The chain joins TRBV13 to TRBJ2-2, with 7 bases aligning to TRBD2. Germline V lookup: CDR1 PRHDT, CDR2 FYEKMQ (reference sequence). Trimming at V came to 0 bases and at J to 5 bases, leaving 6 bases not matched to a gene. The CDR3 has 16 amino acids. CDR3 DNA: TGTGCCAGCAGCTTAGGCGCGGGAGTACGTACCGGGGAGCTGTTTTTT. Translation gives CASSLGAGVRTGELFF.

The rearrangement uses TRBV24-1 and TRBJ2-1; D call uncertain. The CDR3 runs 11 residues. Trimming removed 5 bases from V and 5 bases from J, with 3 bases in between. The germline gives CDR1 KGHDR, CDR2 SFDVKD. As DNA, the CDR3 is TGTGCCACCAGTGTCAACAATGAGCAGTTCTTC. Translation gives CATSVNNEQFF.

This chain uses TRBV5-4 with TRBJ2-1; 7 positions match TRBD2. Germline V gene data show CDR1 as SGHNT and CDR2 as YYREEE (reference sequence). CDR3 length equals 14 residues. The junction had 7 bases not matched to a gene; V was cut back by 2 bases and J by 8 bases. The CDR3 sequence is CASSLMEGGDEQFF. In DNA form, the CDR3 reads TGTGCCAGCAGCTTAATGGAGGGAGGGGATGAGCAGTTCTTC.

The V gene is TRBV20-1, the J gene TRBJ2-3, with D unresolved. The V gene's germline CDR1 is DFQATT and CDR2 SNEGSKA (reference sequence). This CDR3 region has 9 residues. V shed 6 bases and J shed 9 bases, with 7 bases lying between them. The CDR3 DNA reads TGCAGTGCAGACGGCACGCAGTATTTT. Translated, it gives CSADGTQYF.

The J gene is TRBJ2-7, the V gene TRBV11-2; D not resolved. Germline assignment: CDR1 SGHAT and CDR2 FQNNGV. V was cut by 5 bases and J by 7 bases, with 9 bases left in between. This CDR3 region has 11 residues. CDR3 sequence reads: CASSEVKEQYF. The CDR3 DNA reads TGTGCCAGCAGCGAGGTAAAGGAGCAGTACTTC.

The gene calls are TRBV2 and TRBJ2-7; TRBD2 is a possible D gene (6 bases). CDR3 length equals 15 residues. Trimming left V 8 bases short and J 3 bases short, with 20 bases between. CDR1 SNHLY and CDR2 FYNNEI come from the germline V gene. For the CDR3, the DNA is TGTGCCAGCGCCCCATGGCGGACTAACATCTACGAGCAGTACTTC. Translated, it gives CASAPWRTNIYEQYF.